The 23 T cell receptor beta chains in this list originate from one sample, sequenced in a study of blood T cell repertoires in COVID-19. The repertoire was sequenced with immunoSEQ multiplex PCR; TCRdb's copy has only in-frame clones and lacks some. Altogether some 150,000 clones are present, 85% to 90% being singletons, with the ten largest covering 9.5% to 13%. Sequencing was done on a sample of peripheral blood. Every receptor here comes from an older woman with COVID-19, enrolled during active disease.

The chain recombines TRBV28 with TRBJ1-1, with D perhaps TRBD1 (5 bases). CDR1 MDHEN and CDR2 SYDVKM come from the germline V gene. Trimming shortened V by 6 bases and J by 3 bases, and 14 bases separated the two germline ends. The CDR3 spans 14 residues. This CDR3 reads CASSFPGLDTEAFF. Written as DNA, the CDR3 is TGTGCCAGCAGCTTCCCGGGACTAGACACTGAAGCTTTCTTT. Supplemented by reference TRBV28 and TRBJ1-1, the full variable domain reads DVKVTQSSRYLVKRTGEKVFLECVQDMDHENMFWYRQDPGLGLRLIYFSYDVKMKEKGDIPEGYSVSREKKERFSLILESASTNQTSMYLCASSFPGLDTEAFFGQGTRLTVV.

This chain connects TRBV6-2 or TRBV6-3 to TRBJ1-6; D is possibly TRBD1 (5 bases). The CDR3 totals 16 residues. The germline V gene has CDR1 MNHEY and CDR2 SVGEGT. V was shortened by 2 bases and J by 7 bases, with 15 bases between the two germline ends. Here the CDR3 reads CASSYGRGWENSPLHF. For the CDR3, the DNA is TGTGCCAGCAGTTACGGGAGGGGATGGGAGAATTCACCCCTCCACTTT.

The V call is TRBV9, the J call TRBJ2-1; TRBD1 aligns across 9 bases. Germline V lookup: CDR1 SGDLS, CDR2 YYNGEE. The V gene end was trimmed by 2 bases and the J gene end by 8 bases; junction bases not matched to a gene: 5. CDR3 size: 14 residues. CDR3 nucleotides: TGTGCCAGCAGCGTCGGGACAGGGATGGATGAGCAGTTCTTC. Its protein product is CASSVGTGMDEQFF.

The chain couples TRBV4-3 to TRBJ2-7, with 7 bases fitting TRBD1. V was clipped by 1 base and J by 4 bases; unmatched bases: 4. The CDR3 runs to 14 residues. Germline V gives CDR1 LGHNA, CDR2 YSLEER. CDR3 amino acids: CASSQGIRGYEQYF. The CDR3 DNA reads as TGCGCCAGCAGCCAAGGGATCAGGGGGTACGAGCAGTACTTC.

The V call is TRBV11-1, the J call TRBJ2-1, with a possible D match to TRBD1 (6 bases). This CDR3 has 13 residues. Trimming cost V 5 bases and J 4 bases, with 9 bases left between them. Germline loops: CDR1 SGHAT, CDR2 FQDESV (reference sequence). The CDR3 loop is CASSLQGYNEQFF. DNA for the CDR3: TGTGCCAGCAGCCTACAGGGTTACAATGAGCAGTTCTTC.

V is TRBV19 and J is TRBJ1-2; tentatively, D is TRBD1 (6 bases). The CDR3 runs 14 residues. Trimming shortened V by 5 bases and J by 4 bases, and 14 bases separated the two germline ends. Germline assignment: CDR1 LNHDA and CDR2 SQIVND (reference sequence). The CDR3 loop is CASSRTAFSYGYTF. The CDR3, as DNA: TGTGCCAGTAGTCGGACAGCCTTTTCCTATGGCTACACCTTC.

J is TRBJ2-3 and V is TRBV19, with 8 bases fitting TRBD2. CDR3 size: 16 residues. V shed 1 base and J 1 base; nucleotides not matched to a gene: 4. Germline V lookup: CDR1 LNHDA, CDR2 SQIVND (reference sequence). The chain's CDR3 is CASSIGTSRGTDTQYF. The CDR3, as DNA: TGTGCCAGTAGTATAGGGACTAGCAGGGGCACAGATACGCAGTATTTT.

The chain recombines TRBV9 with TRBJ2-7; 8 nucleotides agree with TRBD1. This CDR3 has 14 residues. V lost 4 bases and J lost 6; bases outside the gene matches: 9. The germline CDR1 and CDR2 sequences are SGDLS and YYNGEE. The CDR3 nucleotides read TGTGCCAGCAGCCTTAGAATACAGGGGGGCGAGCAGTACTTC. This codes for CASSLRIQGGEQYF.

The chain combines TRBV5-1 with TRBJ2-2, with a possible D match to TRBD1 (5 bases). V lost 0 bases to trimming and J lost 5 bases, with 8 bases between them. CDR3 size: 14 residues. CDR1 and CDR2 (germline): SGHRS, YFSETQ. In nucleotides, the CDR3 is TGCGCCAGCAGCTTGGCGCAGGGTACCGGGGAGCTGTTTTTT. This translates into CASSLAQGTGELFF.

The V gene is TRBV27, the J gene TRBJ2-5; perhaps TRBD2 as D (6 bases). In germline, CDR1 is MNHEY, CDR2 SMNVEV (reference sequence). The germline V and J ends were trimmed by 3 bases and 4 bases, with 12 bases remaining between them. The CDR3 sequence is 14 residues long. The CDR3, as DNA: TGTGCCAGCAGTTTGTTCGGAGGGGCAGAGACCCAGTACTTC. Translation gives CASSLFGGAETQYF.

This clone has only one observation. The chain couples TRBV18 to TRBJ1-4; D remains unclear. The germline V and J ends were trimmed by 6 bases and 0 bases, with 8 bases remaining between them. CDR3 length: 14 residues. The V gene's germline CDR1 is KGHSH and CDR2 LQKENI. The CDR3, as DNA: TGTGCCAGCTCCGTGAGTGCAACTAATGAAAAACTGTTTTTT. As protein: CASSVSATNEKLFF.

Worth noting for this clone: A read error may produce the germline difference seen at one junction end. The CDR3 DNA reads as TGTGCCAGCACCGTAGACGGGGGGGAAGGAAACACCATATATTTT. As protein: CASTVDGGEGNTIYF. V is TRBV9 and J is TRBJ1-3, with a tentative D call TRBD1 (5 bases). Germline lookup yields CDR1 SGDLS and CDR2 YYNGEE. The CDR3 spans 15 residues.

The chain employs TRBV9 and TRBJ1-4; 8 nucleotides line up with TRBD1. This CDR3 spans 15 amino acids. CDR1 is SGDLS, CDR2 YYNGEE, per germline. The trim removed 0 bases at V and 7 bases at J, leaving 5 bases unmatched. CDR3 sequence: CASSVDEGTGEKLFF. The CDR3 bases are TGTGCCAGCAGCGTAGACGAAGGGACAGGTGAAAAACTGTTTTTT.

This clone has only one observation. V and J are TRBV4-3 and TRBJ1-5, with 7 positions matching TRBD1. V gave up 0 bases and J gave up 7 bases; unmatched junction bases: 9. The CDR3 sequence is 16 residues long. Germline CDR1 reads LGHNA; CDR2 reads YSLEER. CDR3 sequence (DNA): TGCGCCAGCAGCCAAGATCTAACAGGGGCTGGGCAGCCCCAGCATTTT. This translates into CASSQDLTGAGQPQHF.

This chain uses TRBV21-1 with TRBJ2-7; TRBD2 is the table's D call and was not checked against the DNA. TRBV21-1 is recorded as a pseudogene. The CDR3 loop spans 16 amino acids. DNA for the CDR3: TGTGCCAGCAGCAAAGGGAGGGACCGGGGATCCTACGAGCAGTACTTC. Translating gives CASSKGRDRGSYEQYF.

The chain has TRBV5-1 and TRBJ1-3; D unresolved. The CDR3 consists of 15 residues. The V gene's germline CDR1 is SGHRS and CDR2 YFSETQ. V was clipped by 0 bases and J by 9 bases, with 16 bases between them. CDR3 bases: TGCGCCAGCAGCTTGGGGAGCACACCCCGAGTCACCATATATTTT. Protein product: CASSLGSTPRVTIYF.

The chain links TRBV7-2 to TRBJ1-1; 8 nucleotides align to TRBD1. This CDR3 has 15 residues. J gave up 0 bases and V 5 bases, and 5 bases lay outside the gene matches. Germline V gene sequence: CDR1 SGHTA, CDR2 FQGNSA. The CDR3 region is CASSPLTGVNTEAFF. The CDR3 nucleotides read TGTGCCAGCAGCCCACTGACAGGGGTGAACACTGAAGCTTTCTTT.

The chain has TRBV4-2 and TRBJ1-5; D uncertain. The CDR3 covers 16 residues. CDR1 is LGHNA, CDR2 YNFKEQ, per germline. V shed 1 base and J shed 11 bases, with 21 bases lying between them. The CDR3 coding sequence is TGTGCCAGCAGCCAAGTTCGGACCGCGGGGATCAAGGCCCAGCATTTT. It encodes CASSQVRTAGIKAQHF.

The chain has TRBV28 and TRBJ1-1, with TRBD1 identical over 7 bases. Germline V gene lookup returns CDR1 MDHEN and CDR2 SYDVKM. J lost 1 base, V lost 3 bases, and 11 bases had no gene match. The CDR3 loop spans 17 amino acids. The DNA for the CDR3 is TGTGCCAGCAGTTTTCTTTCCGGCAGGGGGTCGAACACTGAAGCTTTCTTT. It yields the protein CASSFLSGRGSNTEAFF.

The V and J genes are TRBV27 and TRBJ2-3; TRBD2 aligns across 10 bases. The CDR3 has 18 residues. V gave up 5 bases and J gave up 1 base; unmatched junction bases: 12. Germline loops: CDR1 MNHEY, CDR2 SMNVEV (reference sequence). CDR3 sequence (DNA): TGTGCCAGCAGTCGGACTAGCGGCTCAATCGGGGGCACAGATACGCAGTATTTT. It codes for CASSRTSGSIGGTDTQYF.

The rearrangement joins TRBV11-3 to TRBJ1-3; D remains unclear. Trimming cost V 3 bases and J 4 bases, with 10 bases left between them. In germline, CDR1 is SGHNT, CDR2 YENEEA. The CDR3 runs 14 residues. In DNA, the CDR3 is TGTGCCAGCAGCTTCAGTCGGGGAGGAAACACCATATATTTT. Translating gives CASSFSRGGNTIYF.

This clone occurred once. The J gene is TRBJ1-1, the V gene TRBV24-1; a possible D gene is TRBD1 (5 bases). Germline V CDR1 and CDR2: KGHDR, SFDVKD. CDR3 length: 13 amino acids. V lost 5 bases, J lost 3 bases, and 9 bases lay in between. This CDR3 reads CATSALQDTEAFF. CDR3 DNA sequence: TGTGCCACCAGTGCTTTACAGGACACTGAAGCTTTCTTT.

The gene calls are TRBV6-2 or TRBV6-3 and TRBJ2-7, with TRBD1 matching 11 bases. The germline V gene encodes CDR1 MNHEY and CDR2 SVGEGT. Trimming removed 2 bases from V and 6 bases from J; junction bases left unmatched: 9. The CDR3 covers 16 residues. The CDR3 is CASSYTAGQGDAEQYF. In nucleotides, the CDR3 is TGTGCCAGCAGTTACACCGCGGGACAGGGGGACGCCGAGCAGTACTTC.